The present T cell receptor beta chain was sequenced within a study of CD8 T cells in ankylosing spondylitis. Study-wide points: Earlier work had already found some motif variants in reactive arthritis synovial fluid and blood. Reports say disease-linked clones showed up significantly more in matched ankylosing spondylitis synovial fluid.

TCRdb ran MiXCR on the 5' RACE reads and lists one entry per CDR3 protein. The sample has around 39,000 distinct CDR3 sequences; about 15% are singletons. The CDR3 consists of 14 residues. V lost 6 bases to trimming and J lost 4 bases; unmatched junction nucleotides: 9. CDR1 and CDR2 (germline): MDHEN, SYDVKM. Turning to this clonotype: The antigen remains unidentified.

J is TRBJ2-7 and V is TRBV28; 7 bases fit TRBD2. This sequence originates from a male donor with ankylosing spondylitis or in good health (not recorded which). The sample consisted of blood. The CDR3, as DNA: TGTGCCAGCAGCAGCGGGACGGTCCCGTACGAGCAGTACGTC. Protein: CASSSGTVPYEQYV.